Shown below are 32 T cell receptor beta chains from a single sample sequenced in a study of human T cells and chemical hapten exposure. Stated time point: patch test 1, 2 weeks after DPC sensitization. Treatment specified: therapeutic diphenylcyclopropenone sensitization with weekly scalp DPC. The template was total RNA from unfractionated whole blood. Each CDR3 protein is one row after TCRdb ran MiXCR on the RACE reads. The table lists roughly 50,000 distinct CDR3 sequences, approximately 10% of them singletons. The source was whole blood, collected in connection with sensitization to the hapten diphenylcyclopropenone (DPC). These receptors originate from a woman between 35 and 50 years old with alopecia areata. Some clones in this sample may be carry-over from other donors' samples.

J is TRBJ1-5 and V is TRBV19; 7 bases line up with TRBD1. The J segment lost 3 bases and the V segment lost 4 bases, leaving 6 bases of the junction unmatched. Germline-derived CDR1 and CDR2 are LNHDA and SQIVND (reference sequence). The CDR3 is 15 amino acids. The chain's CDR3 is CASSSGTVINQPQHF. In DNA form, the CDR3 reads TGTGCCAGTAGTAGCGGGACAGTAATCAATCAGCCCCAGCATTTT.

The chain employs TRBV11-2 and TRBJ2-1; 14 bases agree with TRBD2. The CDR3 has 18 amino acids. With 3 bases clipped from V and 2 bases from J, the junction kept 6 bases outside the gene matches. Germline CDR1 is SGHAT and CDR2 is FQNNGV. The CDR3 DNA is TGTGCCAGCAGCTTTGGACTAGCGGGGGGAGCACCCTACAATGAGCAGTTCTTC. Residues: CASSFGLAGGAPYNEQFF.

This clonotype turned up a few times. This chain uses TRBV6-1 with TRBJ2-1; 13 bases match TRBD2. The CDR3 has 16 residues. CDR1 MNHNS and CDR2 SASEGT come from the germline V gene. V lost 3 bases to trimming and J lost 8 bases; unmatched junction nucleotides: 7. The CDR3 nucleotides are TGTGCCAGCAGTGACCCGACTAGCGGGAGGTTCTATGAGCAGTTCTTC. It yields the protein CASSDPTSGRFYEQFF.

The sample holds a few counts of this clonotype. CDR3 in DNA: TGCAGCGGCCGGACTAGGGATTACAATGAGCAGTTCTTC. Protein product: CSGRTRDYNEQFF. The chain carries TRBV29-1 and TRBJ2-1; the match to TRBD2 covers 7 bases. V dropped 7 bases and J dropped 4; count of bases not matched to a gene: 7. The CDR3 has 13 residues. The V gene's germline CDR1 is SQVTM and CDR2 ANQGSEA.

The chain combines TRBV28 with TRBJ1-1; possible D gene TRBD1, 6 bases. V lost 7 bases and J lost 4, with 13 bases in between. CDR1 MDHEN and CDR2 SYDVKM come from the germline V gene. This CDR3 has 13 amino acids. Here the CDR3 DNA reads TGTGCCAGCATCCTAGGGGGGAGCACTGAAGCTTTCTTT. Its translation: CASILGGSTEAFF.

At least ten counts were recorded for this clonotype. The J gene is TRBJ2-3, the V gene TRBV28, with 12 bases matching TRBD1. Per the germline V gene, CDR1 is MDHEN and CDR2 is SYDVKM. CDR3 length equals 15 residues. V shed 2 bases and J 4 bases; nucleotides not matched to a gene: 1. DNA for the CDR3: TGTGCCAGCAGTTTAGGGACAGGGGGCCCAGATACGCAGTATTTT. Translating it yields CASSLGTGGPDTQYF.

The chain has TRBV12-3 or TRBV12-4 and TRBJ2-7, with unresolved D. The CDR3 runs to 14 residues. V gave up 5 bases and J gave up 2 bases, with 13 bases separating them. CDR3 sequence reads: CASSPSRGPYEQYF. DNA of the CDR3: TGTGCCAGCAGTCCTTCTAGAGGCCCCTACGAGCAGTACTTC.

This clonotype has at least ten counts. The CDR3 loop reads CASWWEQETQYF. CDR3 nucleotides: TGTGCTAGTTGGTGGGAGCAAGAGACCCAGTACTTC. The chain joins TRBV12-5 to TRBJ2-5; a possible D gene is TRBD2 (5 bases). The CDR3 totals 12 residues. V lost 8 bases to trimming and J lost 2 bases, with 9 bases between them. CDR1 is LGHNT, CDR2 FRNRAP, per germline.

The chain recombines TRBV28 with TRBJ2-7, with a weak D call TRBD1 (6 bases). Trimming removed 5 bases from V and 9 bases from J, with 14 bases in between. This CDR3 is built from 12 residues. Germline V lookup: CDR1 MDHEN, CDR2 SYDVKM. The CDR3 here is CASSTNTGRQYF. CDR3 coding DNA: TGTGCCAGCAGTACGAACACAGGGAGGCAGTACTTC.

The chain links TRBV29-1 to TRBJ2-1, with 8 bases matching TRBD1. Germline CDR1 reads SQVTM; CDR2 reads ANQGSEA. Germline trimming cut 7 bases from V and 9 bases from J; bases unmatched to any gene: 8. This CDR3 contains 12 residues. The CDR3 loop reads CSAAGGDREQFF. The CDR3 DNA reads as TGCAGCGCGGCAGGGGGCGATCGTGAGCAGTTCTTC.

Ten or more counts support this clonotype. CDR3 in amino acids: CASSPDRAISPLHF. The CDR3 DNA is TGCGCCAGCAGTCCCGACAGGGCGATCTCACCCCTCCACTTT. V is TRBV5-1 and J is TRBJ1-6, with 7 bases identical to TRBD1. Germline V gene data show CDR1 as SGHRS and CDR2 as YFSETQ. This CDR3 contains 14 residues. J gave up 10 bases and V 5 bases, and 9 bases lay outside the gene matches.

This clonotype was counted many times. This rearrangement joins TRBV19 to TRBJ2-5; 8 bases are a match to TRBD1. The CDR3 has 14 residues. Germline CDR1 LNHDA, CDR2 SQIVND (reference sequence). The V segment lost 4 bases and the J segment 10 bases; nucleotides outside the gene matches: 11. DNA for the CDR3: TGTGCCAGTAGTACGGACAGGGCCAAGAGTGGCCAGTACTTC. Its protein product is CASSTDRAKSGQYF.

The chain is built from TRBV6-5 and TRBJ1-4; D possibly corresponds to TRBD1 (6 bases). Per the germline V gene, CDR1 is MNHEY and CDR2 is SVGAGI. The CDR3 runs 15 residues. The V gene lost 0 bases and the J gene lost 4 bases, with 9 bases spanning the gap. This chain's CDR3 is CASSYSSRGNEKLFF. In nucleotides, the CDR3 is TGTGCCAGCAGTTACTCGTCCAGGGGTAATGAAAAACTGTTTTTT.

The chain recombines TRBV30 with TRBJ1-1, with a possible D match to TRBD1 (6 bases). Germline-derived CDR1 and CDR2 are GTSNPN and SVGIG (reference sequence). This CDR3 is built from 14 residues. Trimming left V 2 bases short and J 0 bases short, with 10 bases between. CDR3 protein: CAWSPWTVNTEAFF. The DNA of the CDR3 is TGTGCCTGGAGTCCCTGGACAGTGAACACTGAAGCTTTCTTT.

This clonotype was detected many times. CDR3 protein: CASSLTGRSDTQYF. The DNA for the CDR3 is TGCGCCAGCAGCTTGACCGGACGCTCAGATACGCAGTATTTT. This sequence joins TRBV5-1 and TRBJ2-3; no definite D call. The CDR3 has 14 amino acids. CDR1 SGHRS and CDR2 YFSETQ come from the germline V gene. V shed 1 base and J shed 4 bases, with 10 bases lying between them.

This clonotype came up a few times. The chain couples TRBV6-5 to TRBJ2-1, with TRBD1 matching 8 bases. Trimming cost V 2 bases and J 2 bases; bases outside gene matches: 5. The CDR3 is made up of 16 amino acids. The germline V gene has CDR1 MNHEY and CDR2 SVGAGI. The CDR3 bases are TGTGCCAGCAGTTACACCGACAGGGGCCCCTACAATGAGCAGTTCTTC. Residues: CASSYTDRGPYNEQFF.

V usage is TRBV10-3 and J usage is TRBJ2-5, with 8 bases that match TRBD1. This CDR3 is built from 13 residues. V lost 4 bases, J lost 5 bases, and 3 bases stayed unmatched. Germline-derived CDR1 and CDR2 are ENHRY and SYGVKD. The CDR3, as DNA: TGTGCCATCAGTGCAGGGGGCACGGAGACCCAGTACTTC. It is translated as CAISAGGTETQYF.

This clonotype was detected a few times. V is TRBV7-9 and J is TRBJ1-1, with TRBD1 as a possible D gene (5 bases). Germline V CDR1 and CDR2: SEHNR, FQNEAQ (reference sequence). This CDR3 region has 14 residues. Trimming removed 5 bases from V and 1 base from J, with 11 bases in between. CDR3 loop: CASSLDNANTEAFF. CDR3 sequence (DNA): TGTGCCAGCAGCCTGGACAACGCGAACACTGAAGCTTTCTTT. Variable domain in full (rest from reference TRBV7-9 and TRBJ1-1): DTGVSQNPRHKITKRGQNVTFRCDPISEHNRLYWYRQTLGQGPEFLTYFQNEAQLEKSRLLSDRFSAERPKGSFSTLEIQRTEQGDSAMYLCASSLDNANTEAFFGQGTRLTVV.

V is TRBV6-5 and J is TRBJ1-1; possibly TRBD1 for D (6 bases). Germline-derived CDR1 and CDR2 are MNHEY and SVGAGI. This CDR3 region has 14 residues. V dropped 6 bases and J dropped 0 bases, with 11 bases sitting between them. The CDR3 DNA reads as TGTGCCAGCAGCCGGGGACAAATGAACACTGAAGCTTTCTTT. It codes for CASSRGQMNTEAFF.

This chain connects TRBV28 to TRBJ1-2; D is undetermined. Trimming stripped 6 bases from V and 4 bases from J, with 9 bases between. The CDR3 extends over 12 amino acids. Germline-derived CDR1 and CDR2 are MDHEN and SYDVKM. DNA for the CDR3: TGTGCCAGCAGCGCTCGCATCTATGGCTACACCTTC. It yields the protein CASSARIYGYTF.

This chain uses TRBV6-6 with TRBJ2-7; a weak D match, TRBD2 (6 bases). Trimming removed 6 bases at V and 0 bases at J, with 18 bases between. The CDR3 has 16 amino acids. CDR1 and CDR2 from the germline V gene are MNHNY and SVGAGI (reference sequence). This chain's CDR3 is CASRGGGRESSYEQYF. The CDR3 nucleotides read TGTGCCAGCAGGGGTGGGGGACGGGAGAGCTCCTACGAGCAGTACTTC.

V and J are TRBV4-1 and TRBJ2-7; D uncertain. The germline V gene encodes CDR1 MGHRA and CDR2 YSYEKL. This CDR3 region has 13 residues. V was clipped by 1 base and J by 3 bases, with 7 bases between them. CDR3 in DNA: TGCGCCAGCAGCCAAGGGCCCCACTACGAGCAGTACTTC. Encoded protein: CASSQGPHYEQYF.

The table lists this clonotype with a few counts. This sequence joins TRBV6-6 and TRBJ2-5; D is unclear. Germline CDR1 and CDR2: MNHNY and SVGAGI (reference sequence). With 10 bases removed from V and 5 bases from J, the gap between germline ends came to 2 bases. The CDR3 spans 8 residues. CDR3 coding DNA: TGTGCCACCGAGACCCAGTACTTC. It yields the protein CATETQYF.

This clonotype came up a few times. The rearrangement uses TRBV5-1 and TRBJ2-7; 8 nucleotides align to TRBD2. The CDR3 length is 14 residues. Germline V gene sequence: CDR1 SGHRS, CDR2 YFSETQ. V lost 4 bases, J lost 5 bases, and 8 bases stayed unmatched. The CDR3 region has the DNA TGCGCCAGCAGCCCCTTTAGCGGGGAGAACGAGCAGTACTTC. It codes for CASSPFSGENEQYF.

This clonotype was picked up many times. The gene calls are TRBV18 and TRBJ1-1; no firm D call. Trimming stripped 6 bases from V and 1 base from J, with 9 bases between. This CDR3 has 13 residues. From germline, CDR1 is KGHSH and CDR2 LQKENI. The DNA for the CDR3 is TGTGCCAGCTCCACCAGCCAGAACACTGAAGCTTTCTTT. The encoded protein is CASSTSQNTEAFF.

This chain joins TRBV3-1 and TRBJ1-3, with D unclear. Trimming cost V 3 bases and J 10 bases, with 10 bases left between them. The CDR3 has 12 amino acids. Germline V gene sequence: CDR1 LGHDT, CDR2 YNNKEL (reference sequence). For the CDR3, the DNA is TGTGCCAGCAGCCATGATGCAAGGACCATATATTTT. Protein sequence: CASSHDARTIYF. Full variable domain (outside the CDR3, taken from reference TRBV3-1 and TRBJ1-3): DTAVSQTPKYLVTQMGNDKSIKCEQNLGHDTMYWYKQDSKKFLKIMFSYNNKELIINETVPNRFSPKSPDKAHLNLHINSLELGDSAVYFCASSHDARTIYFGEGSWLTVV.

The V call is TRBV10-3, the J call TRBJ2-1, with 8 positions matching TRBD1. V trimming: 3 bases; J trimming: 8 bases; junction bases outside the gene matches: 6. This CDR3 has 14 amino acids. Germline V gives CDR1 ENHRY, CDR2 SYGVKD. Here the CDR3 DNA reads TGTGCCATCAGTGACCCCCCGACAGGGGATGAGCAGTTCTTC. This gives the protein CAISDPPTGDEQFF.

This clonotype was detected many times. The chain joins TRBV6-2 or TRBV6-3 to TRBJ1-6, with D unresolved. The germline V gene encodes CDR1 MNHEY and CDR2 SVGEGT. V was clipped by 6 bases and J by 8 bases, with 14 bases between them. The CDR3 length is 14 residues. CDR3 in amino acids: CASRSGYGDSPLHF. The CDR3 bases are TGTGCCAGCAGGTCCGGGTATGGAGATTCACCCCTCCACTTT.

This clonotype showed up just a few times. Written as DNA, the CDR3 is TGTGCCAGCAGCCTAAGCGGGACACCGGTCTACGAGCAGTACTTC. Translation gives CASSLSGTPVYEQYF. The V and J genes are TRBV6-2 or TRBV6-3 and TRBJ2-7, with D possibly being TRBD2 (7 bases). There are 15 residues in the CDR3. Trimming took off 6 bases at V and 3 bases at J, with 18 bases between the two ends. Germline-derived CDR1 and CDR2 are MNHEY and SVGEGT.

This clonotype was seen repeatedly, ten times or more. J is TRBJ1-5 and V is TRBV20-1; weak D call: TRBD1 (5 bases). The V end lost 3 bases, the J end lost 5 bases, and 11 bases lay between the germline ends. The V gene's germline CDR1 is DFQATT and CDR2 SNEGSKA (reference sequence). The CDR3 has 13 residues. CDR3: CSASRGLDQPQHF. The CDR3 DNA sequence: TGCAGTGCTAGTAGGGGATTGGATCAGCCCCAGCATTTT.

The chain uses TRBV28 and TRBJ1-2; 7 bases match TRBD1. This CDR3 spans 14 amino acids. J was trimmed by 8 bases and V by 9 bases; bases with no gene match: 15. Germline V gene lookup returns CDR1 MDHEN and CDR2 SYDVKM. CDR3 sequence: CASTPRGAARGYTF. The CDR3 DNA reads TGTGCCAGTACGCCCAGGGGGGCGGCTAGGGGCTACACCTTC.

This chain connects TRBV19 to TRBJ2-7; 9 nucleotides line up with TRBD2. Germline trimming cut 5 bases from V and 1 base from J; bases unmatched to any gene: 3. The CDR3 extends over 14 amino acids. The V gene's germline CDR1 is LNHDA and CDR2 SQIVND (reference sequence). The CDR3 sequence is CASSVLAGSYEQYF. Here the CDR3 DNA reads TGTGCCAGTAGTGTCCTAGCGGGGTCCTACGAGCAGTACTTC.